Following are 14 T cell receptor beta chains from one sample sequenced in a study of cytomegalovirus exposure and HLA in healthy donors. PCR was performed using 60 Vbeta and 13 Jbeta primers. Sequencing used immunoSEQ multiplex PCR; TCRdb keeps in-frame clones, though not all of them. The sample includes approximately 130,000 clones, around 83% of them seen just once. Sequenced sample: PBMCs. The receptors come from a man in his forties or fifties in good health and CMV-seronegative.

This clone was detected a few times. The chain combines TRBV2 with TRBJ1-1; D perhaps matches TRBD1 (5 bases). V shed 6 bases and J shed 6 bases, with 11 bases lying between them. This CDR3 spans 12 amino acids. Germline V lookup: CDR1 SNHLY, CDR2 FYNNEI. CDR3 region: CASRQGSSEAFF. For the CDR3, the DNA is TGTGCCAGCAGGCAGGGCTCATCTGAAGCTTTCTTT. The whole variable domain, filled in from reference TRBV2 and TRBJ1-1, reads EPEVTQTPSHQVTQMGQEVILRCVPISNHLYFYWYRQILGQKVEFLVSFYNNEISEKSEIFDDQFSVERPDGSNFTLKIRSTKLEDSAMYFCASRQGSSEAFFGQGTRLTVV.

The rearrangement uses TRBV4-1 and TRBJ2-2; 9 bases are shared with TRBD2. V was clipped by 1 base and J by 6 bases; unmatched bases: 6. The CDR3 totals 16 residues. The germline V gene encodes CDR1 MGHRA and CDR2 YSYEKL. CDR3: CASSQGVAGVAGELFF. Written as DNA, the CDR3 is TGCGCCAGCAGCCAAGGGGTAGCGGGGGTTGCCGGGGAGCTGTTTTTT.

The V call is TRBV12-5, the J call TRBJ1-1, with D possibly being TRBD1 (5 bases). Germline V gene sequence: CDR1 LGHNT, CDR2 FRNRAP. V lost 3 bases, J lost 1 base, and 6 bases lay in between. CDR3 length: 13 amino acids. CDR3 amino acids: CASGFDRNTEAFF. As DNA, the CDR3 is TGTGCTAGTGGTTTTGACAGGAACACTGAAGCTTTCTTT. The complete variable domain, with remaining parts taken from reference TRBV12-5 and TRBJ1-1, reads DARVTQTPRHKVTEMGQEVTMRCQPILGHNTVFWYRQTMMQGLELLAYFRNRAPLDDSGMPKDRFSAEMPDATLATLKIQPSEPRDSAVYFCASGFDRNTEAFFGQGTRLTVV.

This clone appeared a single time. This chain links TRBV5-1 with TRBJ1-2; D is uncertain. V lost 4 bases and J lost 6, with 13 bases in between. In germline, CDR1 is SGHRS, CDR2 YFSETQ. The CDR3 has 13 amino acids. CDR3 nucleotides: TGCGCCAGCAGCCCAGTGCCGTTCAATGGCTACACCTTC. Translating it yields CASSPVPFNGYTF.

The chain combines TRBV2 with TRBJ2-7; D may be TRBD1 (5 bases). The germline V gene encodes CDR1 SNHLY and CDR2 FYNNEI. The CDR3 contains 15 residues. Trimming took 6 bases from V and 1 from J, leaving 16 bases between them. The CDR3 loop is CASSAHKQDSYEQYF. DNA of the CDR3: TGTGCCAGCAGCGCCCATAAACAGGATTCCTACGAGCAGTACTTC.

This chain connects TRBV10-3 to TRBJ2-3, with TRBD2 matching over 10 bases. The CDR3 contains 19 residues. V lost 0 bases and J lost 6; bases outside the gene matches: 15. Germline V gene data show CDR1 as ENHRY and CDR2 as SYGVKD. CDR3 DNA: TGTGCCATCAGTGAGTCCGGGGTGCCTAGCGGGGGCCGAGCGGATACGCAGTATTTT. Protein product: CAISESGVPSGGRADTQYF.

V is TRBV5-1 and J is TRBJ1-1, with D possibly being TRBD1 (6 bases). The germline V gene has CDR1 SGHRS and CDR2 YFSETQ. The CDR3 runs to 18 residues. Trimming left V 0 bases short and J 1 base short, with 19 bases between. The CDR3 nucleotides are TGCGCCAGCAGCTTGGATAACAGGGTTTCCCACCCGAACACTGAAGCTTTCTTT. Translation: CASSLDNRVSHPNTEAFF.

The J gene is TRBJ1-2, the V gene TRBV6-1; the D gene is possibly TRBD1 (6 bases). The CDR3 covers 15 residues. V shed 4 bases and J shed 2 bases, with 14 bases lying between them. Germline V gene sequence: CDR1 MNHNS, CDR2 SASEGT. DNA for the CDR3: TGTGCCAGCAGTGGAGGGCGGGGGCCAAACTATGGCTACACCTTC. This gives the protein CASSGGRGPNYGYTF.

The gene calls are TRBV30 and TRBJ2-5; TRBD1 matches 12 bases. TRBJ2-7 explains the end of the DNA better; the J call may be wrong. The CDR3 loop spans 17 amino acids. Germline CDR1 reads GTSNPN; CDR2 reads SVGIG (reference sequence). The CDR3 sequence: CAWRATGTGGRTYEQYF. The CDR3 DNA is TGTGCCTGGAGGGCTACCGGGACAGGGGGCCGAACCTACGAGCAGTACTTC.

The V and J genes are TRBV18 and TRBJ1-1; weak D call: TRBD1 (5 bases). The CDR3 extends over 14 amino acids. Germline CDR1 reads KGHSH; CDR2 reads LQKENI. V shed 1 base and J shed 5 bases, with 11 bases lying between them. The CDR3 is CASSPQQGSTEAFF. DNA of the CDR3: TGTGCCAGCTCACCACAGCAGGGTTCGACTGAAGCTTTCTTT. Using reference TRBV18 and TRBJ1-1 for the parts outside the CDR3, the full variable domain is NAGVMQNPRHLVRRRGQEARLRCSPMKGHSHVYWYRQLPEEGLKFMVYLQKENIIDESGMPKERFSAEFPKEGPSILRIQQVVRGDSAAYFCASSPQQGSTEAFFGQGTRLTVV.

The chain joins TRBV15 to TRBJ2-7, with a tentative D call TRBD2 (5 bases). Germline V gene sequence: CDR1 LNHNV, CDR2 YYDKDF (reference sequence). The CDR3 extends over 17 amino acids. V was trimmed by 0 bases and J by 3 bases, leaving 18 bases between them. The CDR3 spells CATSREAGRLGSYEQYF. CDR3 nucleotide sequence: TGTGCCACCAGCAGAGAAGCTGGGAGACTGGGAAGCTACGAGCAGTACTTC.

V usage is TRBV7-8 and J usage is TRBJ2-3; 7 bases are a match to TRBD2. Trimming removed 5 bases from V and 5 bases from J; junction bases left unmatched: 13. The CDR3 has 16 amino acids. Per germline, CDR1 SGHVS and CDR2 FQNEAQ. DNA for the CDR3: TGTGCCAGCAGCATGACTGGCGGGGGTGGGAAAGATACGCAGTATTTT. Amino acid sequence: CASSMTGGGGKDTQYF. Using reference TRBV7-8 and TRBJ2-3 for the parts outside the CDR3, the full variable domain is GAGVSQSPRYKVAKRGQDVALRCDPISGHVSLFWYQQALGQGPEFLTYFQNEAQLDKSGLPSDRFFAERPEGSVSTLKIQRTQQEDSAVYLCASSMTGGGGKDTQYFGPGTRLTVL.

The chain has TRBV5-5 and TRBJ2-2, with a weak D call TRBD1 (6 bases). Trimming removed 0 bases from V and 6 bases from J, with 9 bases in between. The germline V gene encodes CDR1 SGHKS and CDR2 YYEKEE (reference sequence). The CDR3 runs to 14 residues. In DNA form, the CDR3 reads TGTGCCAGCAGCTTGGGGACAGTCCCCGGGGAGCTGTTTTTT. As protein: CASSLGTVPGELFF.

This clone was picked up one time. This specimen includes other DNA sequences encoding the same CDR3. The V gene is TRBV6-5, the J gene TRBJ1-1, with TRBD1 matching over 7 bases. In germline, CDR1 is MNHEY, CDR2 SVGAGI. V shed 4 bases and J 5 bases; nucleotides not matched to a gene: 10. This CDR3 region has 15 residues. DNA for the CDR3: TGTGCCAGCAGTTCCTTGGGGCAGGGGGGAACTGAAGCTTTCTTT. Translation gives CASSSLGQGGTEAFF.